The T cell receptor beta chain under discussion was sequenced for a study of blood T cell repertoires in COVID-19. Across the study: Whether acute or convalescent, the COVID-19 samples came from the United States, Italy and Spain. T cells, B-cell-depleted T cells, or PBMCs supplied cDNA or gDNA.

Original methodology: For nucleated cells, counts were estimated from reference gene primer amplification. Profiled with immunoSEQ multiplex PCR; TCRdb holds only in-frame clones, not every one. Clonal size and the V and J genes are those of that table, whereas D and trimming came from the DNA. The sample holds just under 350,000 clones, around 83% seen once. Germline V CDR1 and CDR2: SQVTM, ANQGSEA. V was trimmed by 7 bases and J by 4 bases, leaving 14 bases between them. The CDR3 covers 13 residues. This clonotype was sampled from a man in his thirties or forties with active or convalescent COVID-19. V gene TRBV29-1 combines with J gene TRBJ2-1, with D possibly TRBD2 on 6 matching bases. The sequenced sample was peripheral blood. CDR3 DNA sequence: TGCAGCGCCCTAGACGGGAGATACAATGAGCAGTTCTTC. Translation: CSALDGRYNEQFF.